The next 20 T cell receptor beta chains were all read from a single sample in a study of PD-L1 blockade in urothelial cancer. Sequenced by immunoSEQ multiplex PCR; TCRdb stores in-frame clones only, minus some. The sample consists of 70,000 to 75,000 clones, 70% to 90% of them appearing once. This specimen was PBMCs, taken around atezolizumab (anti-PD-L1) treatment. The receptors originated from a man aged 60 to 75 with urothelial cancer.

This sequence joins TRBV7-9 and TRBJ2-7, with 9 nucleotides matching TRBD1. The V gene's germline CDR1 is SEHNR and CDR2 FQNEAQ (reference sequence). The V gene end was trimmed by 1 base and the J gene end by 1 base; junction bases not matched to a gene: 5. The CDR3 has 16 amino acids. Here the CDR3 reads CASSLDPGQGSYEQYF. The CDR3 DNA is TGTGCCAGCAGCTTAGATCCGGGACAGGGTTCCTACGAGCAGTACTTC.

This sequence joins TRBV10-1 and TRBJ2-5; the match to TRBD1 covers 9 bases. CDR1 and CDR2 (germline): WNHNN, SYGVQD (reference sequence). The CDR3 has 13 residues. J was trimmed by 5 bases and V by 2 bases; bases with no gene match: 0. This CDR3 is CASSEDRGETQYF. The CDR3 DNA reads as TGCGCCAGCAGTGAGGACAGGGGGGAGACCCAGTACTTC.

This chain links TRBV7-2 with TRBJ1-5; TRBD1 aligns across 7 bases. The germline gives CDR1 SGHTA, CDR2 FQGNSA. Trimming took 5 bases from V and 5 from J; bases not matched to a gene: 6. The CDR3 sequence is 14 residues long. The CDR3 DNA reads TGTGCCAGCAGCCGCGACAGGGCTGATCAGCCCCAGCATTTT. Its protein product is CASSRDRADQPQHF.

This clone was picked up one time. The chain links TRBV11-3 to TRBJ2-2; TRBD2 aligns across 11 bases. The CDR3 has 16 residues. CDR1 and CDR2 (germline): SGHNT, YENEEA. V was pared by 5 bases and J by 1 base, with 3 bases of the junction left unmatched. CDR3 residues: CASSAGLAENTGELFF. The CDR3 DNA is TGTGCCAGCAGCGCGGGACTAGCGGAGAACACCGGGGAGCTGTTTTTT.

The J gene is TRBJ2-3, the V gene TRBV5-4, with 14 bases aligning to TRBD2. Germline assignment: CDR1 SGHNT and CDR2 YYREEE (reference sequence). Unmatched junction bases numbered 9, after V lost 4 bases and J lost 5 bases. The CDR3 runs 17 residues. CDR3 coding DNA: TGTGCCAGCAGCAGACTAGCGGGGGGGCCAGAAGGAGATACGCAGTATTTT. Translated: CASSRLAGGPEGDTQYF.

This sequence joins TRBV19 and TRBJ1-5; D not certain. The CDR3 totals 13 residues. Germline V CDR1 and CDR2: LNHDA, SQIVND (reference sequence). The V and J ends lost 3 bases and 4 bases respectively, with 7 bases between them. CDR3 sequence: CASSIPGNQPQHF. Written as DNA, the CDR3 is TGTGCCAGTAGTATCCCCGGGAATCAGCCCCAGCATTTT.

V is TRBV25-1 and J is TRBJ1-5; the D gene is possibly TRBD1 (5 bases). Trimming pared 3 bases from V and 5 bases from J, leaving 11 bases between. The CDR3 is 14 residues long. Germline lookup yields CDR1 MGHDK and CDR2 SYGVNS. The CDR3 loop reads CASSDMGGHQPQHF. The CDR3, as DNA: TGTGCCAGCAGTGATATGGGGGGTCATCAGCCCCAGCATTTT.

This clone was found once. The chain recombines TRBV5-1 with TRBJ2-3, with D possibly TRBD1 on 6 matching bases. Trimming took 0 bases from V and 2 from J, leaving 10 bases between them. Germline V gene lookup returns CDR1 SGHRS and CDR2 YFSETQ. The CDR3 loop spans 15 amino acids. The CDR3 region is CASSLGTGITDTQYF. The CDR3 nucleotides are TGCGCCAGCAGCTTGGGAACAGGGATCACAGATACGCAGTATTTT.

There are a few counts of this clone. V is TRBV19 and J is TRBJ1-6; D remains unclear. Trimming left V 3 bases short and J 7 bases short, with 10 bases between. Germline V gene lookup returns CDR1 LNHDA and CDR2 SQIVND (reference sequence). This CDR3 has 14 residues. The CDR3 sequence is CASSMLNRNSPLHF. CDR3 bases: TGTGCCAGTAGTATGTTAAACAGAAATTCACCCCTCCACTTT.

The chain employs TRBV6-1 and TRBJ2-5, with TRBD2 matching 9 bases. V gave up 4 bases and J gave up 3 bases; unmatched junction bases: 9. CDR3 length equals 16 residues. Germline assignment: CDR1 MNHNS and CDR2 SASEGT. Here the CDR3 reads CASSADRAGGEETQYF. CDR3 nucleotide sequence: TGTGCCAGCAGTGCAGACCGGGCGGGGGGGGAAGAGACCCAGTACTTC.

This rearrangement joins TRBV5-1 to TRBJ2-3; 15 bases are shared with TRBD2. With 4 bases clipped from V and 4 bases from J, the junction kept 7 bases outside the gene matches. Germline V gene data show CDR1 as SGHRS and CDR2 as YFSETQ. The CDR3 has 17 amino acids. CDR3 sequence reads: CASSPGGLAGGSDTQYF. CDR3 in DNA: TGCGCCAGCAGCCCGGGGGGACTAGCGGGAGGCTCAGATACGCAGTATTTT.

This clone has more than one count but fewer than ten. The chain links TRBV19 to TRBJ1-1; the match to TRBD1 covers 9 bases. Germline lookup yields CDR1 LNHDA and CDR2 SQIVND (reference sequence). V lost 7 bases to trimming and J lost 11 bases; unmatched junction nucleotides: 17. The CDR3 totals 15 residues. For the CDR3, the DNA is TGTGCCAGTACCGATACCGGGACAGGGTCCCACATGGCTTTCTTT. Its translation: CASTDTGTGSHMAFF.

The genes are TRBV7-9 and TRBJ2-7, with 12 bases aligning to TRBD2. The V gene end was trimmed by 1 base and the J gene end by 2 bases; junction bases not matched to a gene: 3. CDR3 length: 16 amino acids. Per germline, CDR1 SEHNR and CDR2 FQNEAQ (reference sequence). CDR3 coding DNA: TGTGCCAGCAGCTTAGAGGCTAGCGGGAGGGCCTACGAGCAGTACTTC. Translated: CASSLEASGRAYEQYF.

The chain is built from TRBV4-1 and TRBJ2-6; D not certain. The V gene lost 0 bases and the J gene lost 0 bases, with 12 bases spanning the gap. The V gene's germline CDR1 is MGHRA and CDR2 YSYEKL. CDR3 length: 18 amino acids. In DNA form, the CDR3 reads TGCGCCAGCAGCCAAGACCCGGGTCAGCTCTCTGGGGCCAACGTCCTGACTTTC. It encodes CASSQDPGQLSGANVLTF.

The genes are TRBV5-5 and TRBJ2-1, with 8 bases aligning to TRBD2. The V segment lost 0 bases and the J segment 5 bases; nucleotides outside the gene matches: 4. The CDR3 is 15 amino acids. Germline lookup yields CDR1 SGHKS and CDR2 YYEKEE (reference sequence). The CDR3 DNA follows: TGTGCCAGCAGCTTGGCCGGGACTAGGAACAATGAGCAGTTCTTC. This gives the protein CASSLAGTRNNEQFF.

The chain combines TRBV19 with TRBJ2-3; 10 bases match TRBD1. V trimming: 4 bases; J trimming: 4 bases; junction bases outside the gene matches: 2. Germline V gene sequence: CDR1 LNHDA, CDR2 SQIVND (reference sequence). This CDR3 is built from 14 residues. CDR3 protein: CASSTGQGADTQYF. The CDR3 bases are TGTGCCAGTAGTACCGGACAGGGGGCAGATACGCAGTATTTT.

This clone turned up a few times. V usage is TRBV19 and J usage is TRBJ2-3, with no clear D. V lost 7 bases to trimming and J lost 4 bases, with 12 bases between them. The CDR3 consists of 13 residues. CDR1 is LNHDA, CDR2 SQIVND, per germline (reference sequence). The chain's CDR3 is CASILDCSDTQYF. The DNA for the CDR3 is TGTGCCAGTATCCTCGACTGTTCAGATACGCAGTATTTT. Looking up the rest from reference TRBV19 and TRBJ2-3 gives the full variable domain: DGGITQSPKYLFRKEGQNVTLSCEQNLNHDAMYWYRQDPGQGLRLIYYSQIVNDFQKGDIAEGYSVSREKKESFPLTVTSAQKNPTAFYLCASILDCSDTQYFGPGTRLTVL.

This chain joins TRBV28 and TRBJ2-5; 10 bases line up with TRBD1. The V and J ends lost 3 bases and 2 bases, in that order; junction bases with no gene match: 6. CDR3 size: 16 residues. Per the germline V gene, CDR1 is MDHEN and CDR2 is SYDVKM. CDR3 in DNA: TGTGCCAGCAGTTTGGCCGGGACAGGGGCTCAAGAGACCCAGTACTTC. This gives the protein CASSLAGTGAQETQYF.

V usage is TRBV6-5 and J usage is TRBJ1-3; weak D call: TRBD1 (6 bases). The germline gives CDR1 MNHEY, CDR2 SVGAGI. The CDR3 loop spans 14 amino acids. The germline V and J ends were trimmed by 5 bases and 4 bases, with 12 bases remaining between them. The CDR3 DNA reads as TGTGCCAGCAGTCGGACAGCGTCCGGAAACACCATATATTTT. Protein product: CASSRTASGNTIYF.

The V and J genes are TRBV5-1 and TRBJ2-7; TRBD1 matches 9 bases. J gave up 3 bases and V 2 bases, and 3 bases lay outside the gene matches. There are 14 residues in the CDR3. In germline, CDR1 is SGHRS, CDR2 YFSETQ. The CDR3 region is CASSLQGANYEQYF. The DNA for the CDR3 is TGCGCCAGCAGCTTACAGGGGGCGAACTACGAGCAGTACTTC.